This record looks at one TCR beta chain sequence and its context. This clone came up a few times. It has no known antigen specificity. No base quality values were provided; no much bigger clone lies one nucleotide off. These data originate in a study of beta chain features in type 1 diabetes listed by TCRdb under 2018. The study in broad terms: Mean age, gender distribution, total cell number and subset yield did not differ between patients and healthy donors. A total of some 100,000,000 sorted cells were examined across all samples, and a strong correlation was observed between cell number per subset and RNA yield. The study compared the TCRB repertoires of sorted circulating CD4+ T cell subsets in recently diagnosed type 1 diabetes patients with those in matched healthy donors. Regulatory and stem cell-like memory subsets were isolated from only 8 patients and roughly eight healthy donors, whereas naive and central memory subsets came from all 30 or so donors. What the study reported, not specific to this receptor: Shorter templates might be favored by PCR, yet because patient and control samples were amplified and corrected together, any such skew would affect both groups equally. Type 1 diabetes patients showed a moderate but significant shortening of TCRB CDR3 length in all four CD4+ subsets. Because cDNA was sequenced instead of genomic DNA, activated cells with high expression could be over-represented, although the groups did not differ in activation or CD3 levels. Because small numbers of individuals were included in the HLA sub-analyses, any influence of HLA type on TCRB rearrangement was left unresolved. At VDJ recombination sites, patients with type 1 diabetes made fewer insertions and deleted more nucleotides, a pattern implying thymic rearrangement abnormalities. Naive, central memory and regulatory TCRB repertoires appeared to be more similar among patients than among healthy donors.

The entire amount of isolated RNA was reverse transcribed using the High Capacity cDNA Reverse Transcription Kit, so the sequenced TCRB transcripts were expressed ones. Deep immunoSEQ sequencing was applied to naive, central memory and regulatory T cell samples, giving an average of about 3.57 million total reads per sample. After sorted cells were lysed in RLT buffer, RNA was extracted with DNase-treated RNeasy Micro or Mini kits, with the choice depending on cell number. Each cell subset was processed on its own to prevent cross-contamination, while patient and healthy donor samples were processed together. Using the immunoSEQ multiplex PCR, TCRB sequences were amplified from cDNA into 87-bp fragments spanning the CDR3 region. Amplicons were sequenced on the Illumina HiSeq platform. The original methods were these. PCR bias was corrected computationally using synthetic template baselines, and reads within Hamming distance 2 were collapsed, with unmergeable singletons discarded. By aligning reads against IMGT, V, D and J genes, CDR3 length, and insertions or deletions at six rearrangement sites were assigned. Within each subset, clonotype counts were normalized to sorted cell number, after which true diversity and Gini coefficients were computed with the tcR R package. The overlap coefficient, calculated on TCRB nucleotide sequences, was used to quantify repertoire sharing. Out-of-frame TCRB sequences from naive cells were analyzed to stand in for the pre-selection repertoire. What TCRdb holds here is the immuneACCESS table cut down to in-frame rearrangements. Part of the clones is not present; checked against another copy, under half of the missing clones reflect an unresolved V gene, and the others are unexplained. V and J calls and clone size come straight from that table; D and trimming were deduced from the DNA. In all, the sample holds 600,000 or so clones, and about 14% of those were seen once. The ten largest clones represent 0.03% to 0.045% of the sample.

Each donor gave one peripheral blood draw, averaging approximately 120 mL, which was collected into heparinised tubes. A BD FACSAria II was used to sort naive, central memory, regulatory and stem cell-like memory CD4+ T cells with a panel that included CD45RO, CCR7, CD25, CD127, CD95 and CD27. All sorted populations exceeded 98% purity. PBMCs were separated immediately by Lymphoprep density gradient centrifugation and were stained directly, without being cultured. Samples were stained and sorted in pairs, with one healthy donor and one patient per experiment, so that batch effects were minimized. V trim: 0 bases; J trim: 12 bases; unmatched bases: 3. The CDR3 runs 15 amino acids, cysteine and phenylalanine included. The retained sequence is limited to the CDR3, 45 bases, with the frame set at the first base. CDR1 and CDR2, looked up from the germline V gene, are MNHEY and SVGAGI.

The receptor was isolated from a man between 18 and 29 years old with type 1 diabetes. Material for sequencing was naive CD4+ T cells from blood. The cell subset or site label for this specimen denotes: true naive CD4+ T cells. Recombination connected TRBV6-5 to TRBJ2-1; 15 of the junction bases match TRBD2. CDR3 sequence: CASSYSGTSGRRQFF. The bases are TGTGCCAGCAGTTACTCCGGGACTAGCGGGAGGAGGCAGTTCTTC.